Listed below are T cell receptor beta chains from one sample, sequenced in a study of early T cells in non-severe SARS-CoV-2 infection. MiXCR, applied by TCRdb to the 5' RACE reads, yields one record per CDR3 protein. The sample contains 81,000 or so distinct CDR3 sequences, 12% of which appear only once. Source material: whole blood. Receptor source: an adult who was a healthcare worker with PCR-confirmed SARS-CoV-2 infection or an uninfected control (not recorded which). The conserved cysteine and the conserved F or W are not part of the CDR3 here. A D gene is named only where the DNA matches it firmly. Expanded clones get a size class; other rows say once, few or many, or leave the size out.

v_gene | len | abundance | d_gene | CDR3aa
TRBV5-1 | 13 | many | TRBD1 | ASSDRQGAGETQY
TRBV4-1 | 13 | few | . | ASSQERLGSRPQH
TRBV4-2 | 15 | . | TRBD2 | ASSQAGLADNSYEQY
TRBV7-9 | 13 | many | . | ASSSQGGGTDTQY
TRBV7-8 | 16 | . | TRBD2 | ASSARGLTSGRRDEQF
TRBV28 | 10 | few | . | ASRPAAGEQY
TRBV18 | 13 | few | TRBD1 | ASSTRQGNTDTQY
TRBV25-1 | 12 | . | . | ASSRKDLYGEQY
TRBV29-1 | 10 | many | . | SVEVVAGGQT
TRBV11-2 | 13 | few | TRBD2 | ASSFSLAGRGEQF
TRBV28 | 14 | many | . | ASRTSAGKRADTQY
TRBV7-9 | 13 | . | . | ASSWDGAGDNEQF
TRBV27 | 13 | . | TRBD2 | ASSWLAGGTGELF
TRBV6-5 | 14 | . | TRBD2 | ASSSSGSGAKNIQY
TRBV7-8 | 14 | many | . | ASSFTPASGANVLT